Presented here are 27 T cell receptor beta chains from one specimen sequenced in a study of shared clonotypes between healthy human individuals (dated by TCRdb to the early 2020s). Library preparation employed the immunoSEQ multiplex PCR assay. The immuneACCESS repertoire file appears here via TCRdb, limited to in-frame rearrangements. These files lack a portion of the clones; in checked studies, under half of the deficit traces to unresolved V genes, and the cause of the others is not known. The sample includes approximately 2,300,000 clones, with around 93% observed a single time. 0.37% of the sample is taken by the ten largest. Sequencing was done on a sample of naive CD4+ T cells from PBMCs. The cell subset or site label, as the study defines it: CD45RA+ positively selected. The receptors derive from a man aged 18 to 29 in good health. Some clones in this sample may be carry-over from other donors' samples.

This chain's CDR3 is CASSRSPGGVSYNEQFF. CDR3 DNA sequence: TGTGCCAGCAGCCGAAGTCCGGGGGGGGTGTCCTACAATGAGCAGTTCTTC. The chain is built from TRBV7-7 and TRBJ2-1; TRBD2 agrees at 8 bases. With 5 bases clipped from V and 1 base from J, the junction kept 10 bases outside the gene matches. The CDR3 spans 17 residues. In germline, CDR1 is SSHAT, CDR2 FNYEAQ (reference sequence).

Concerning this clone: No DNA is shown, since the ends of the CDR3 on it are uncertain; the CDR3 is the one TCRdb lists. V gene TRBV28 combines with J gene TRBJ2-1. Germline V CDR1 and CDR2: MDHEN, SYDVKM. Counting both end residues, the CDR3 totals 15 amino acids. CDR3 loop: CASTRRFGAGNEQFF.

The V call is TRBV6-5, the J call TRBJ2-7; the D gene is possibly TRBD1 (5 bases). The CDR3 extends over 14 amino acids. Germline values: CDR1 MNHEY, CDR2 SVGAGI. V shed 7 bases and J shed 6 bases, with 19 bases lying between them. The CDR3 bases are TGTGCCAGCACTCCTGGGGCAGGGATCGTCGAGCAGTACTTC. Its protein product is CASTPGAGIVEQYF.

The V call is TRBV2, the J call TRBJ1-2, with D unresolved. V lost 4 bases, J lost 7 bases, and 16 bases lay in between. This CDR3 region has 14 residues. Germline CDR1 is SNHLY and CDR2 is FYNNEI. Written as DNA, the CDR3 is TGTGCCAGCAGTGTAAGAGGGTTCGGAGTTGGCTACACCTTC. This codes for CASSVRGFGVGYTF.

The chain joins TRBV9 to TRBJ1-3; unclear D gene. V was pared by 0 bases and J by 1 base, with 8 bases between. This CDR3 is 15 amino acids long. Germline lookup yields CDR1 SGDLS and CDR2 YYNGEE. DNA of the CDR3: TGTGCCAGCAGCGTAGAAGCAGCGTCTGGAAACACCATATATTTT. This sequence encodes CASSVEAASGNTIYF.

This chain uses TRBV9 with TRBJ2-3; unclear D gene. This CDR3 is 13 amino acids long. The germline gives CDR1 SGDLS, CDR2 YYNGEE. The germline V and J ends were trimmed by 3 bases and 0 bases, with 5 bases remaining between them. CDR3 nucleotides: TGTGCCAGCAGCGAGGACAGCACAGATACGCAGTATTTT. It yields the protein CASSEDSTDTQYF.

As concerns this clone: This CDR3 is also generated by other DNA sequences in the sample. The rearrangement uses TRBV7-3 and TRBJ1-2, with D possibly being TRBD1 (6 bases). The CDR3 is 13 amino acids. CDR1 SGHTA and CDR2 FQGTGA come from the germline V gene. Trimming shortened V by 5 bases and J by 2 bases, and 9 bases separated the two germline ends. The CDR3 loop is CASSPTGNYGYTF. CDR3 DNA: TGTGCCAGCAGCCCCACAGGGAACTATGGCTACACCTTC.

Remarks on this clone: The sample contains more than one DNA sequence encoding this CDR3. The rearrangement uses TRBV10-3 and TRBJ2-7; unclear D gene. CDR3 length equals 11 residues. Germline CDR1 is ENHRY and CDR2 is SYGVKD. V dropped 0 bases and J dropped 6 bases, with 3 bases sitting between them. The CDR3 reads CAISESSEQYF. The CDR3 nucleotides are TGTGCCATCAGTGAGTCGAGCGAGCAGTACTTC.

This chain joins TRBV7-9 and TRBJ2-5; unclear D gene. The DNA end favors TRBJ2-7, so the J call may be wrong. This CDR3 contains 14 residues. From germline, CDR1 is SEHNR and CDR2 FQNEAQ (reference sequence). The CDR3 sequence: CASSQSTRPYEQYF. Written as DNA, the CDR3 is TGTGCCAGCAGCCAATCGACAAGGCCCTACGAGCAGTACTTC.

This clone was recorded once. The chain joins TRBV27 to TRBJ2-7, with D possibly being TRBD1 (5 bases). CDR3 size: 14 residues. Germline CDR1 reads MNHEY; CDR2 reads SMNVEV (reference sequence). Trimming shortened V by 5 bases and J by 4 bases, and 15 bases separated the two germline ends. The CDR3 coding sequence is TGTGCCAGCAGTGGCAGGGAAAAGGGATACGAGCAGTACTTC. Its protein product is CASSGREKGYEQYF.

The V and J genes are TRBV5-1 and TRBJ2-5, with D perhaps given as TRBD1 or TRBD2 (5 bases each). Looked up from germline, CDR1 is SGHRS and CDR2 is YFSETQ. The CDR3 has 14 amino acids. Trimming stripped 4 bases from V and 3 bases from J, with 13 bases between. The CDR3 sequence is CASSEPGAEETQYF. DNA for the CDR3: TGCGCCAGCAGCGAGCCCGGGGCAGAAGAGACCCAGTACTTC.

V is TRBV4-1 and J is TRBJ2-1; either TRBD1 or TRBD2 may supply D (5 bases each). V lost 0 bases and J 5 bases, leaving 8 bases between the germline ends. This CDR3 has 14 amino acids. Germline lookup yields CDR1 MGHRA and CDR2 YSYEKL. The CDR3 here is CASSQDPGHNEQFF. The DNA for the CDR3 is TGCGCCAGCAGCCAAGATCCGGGACACAATGAGCAGTTCTTC.

The V and J genes are TRBV28 and TRBJ1-1; 12 positions match TRBD1. The CDR3 totals 16 residues. Germline V lookup: CDR1 MDHEN, CDR2 SYDVKM. J gave up 4 bases and V 6 bases, and 9 bases lay outside the gene matches. CDR3 sequence reads: CASRMGGQGATTEAFF. CDR3 bases: TGTGCCAGCAGAATGGGGGGACAGGGGGCAACCACTGAAGCTTTCTTT.

This rearrangement joins TRBV28 to TRBJ2-5; D is possibly TRBD1 or TRBD2 (5 bases each). The germline CDR1 and CDR2 sequences are MDHEN and SYDVKM. The CDR3 is 14 residues long. Deletions cut 2 bases from V and 0 bases from J, with 7 bases between. This CDR3 is CASSLQGHQETQYF. CDR3 nucleotide sequence: TGTGCCAGCAGTTTACAGGGACACCAAGAGACCCAGTACTTC.

The V and J genes are TRBV28 and TRBJ2-5; D not certain. The germline V gene has CDR1 MDHEN and CDR2 SYDVKM. Trimming removed 7 bases at V and 3 bases at J, with 24 bases between. This CDR3 is 17 amino acids long. CDR3: CASTARKTRSLEETQYF. For the CDR3, the DNA is TGTGCCAGCACCGCACGGAAGACCCGCAGTCTAGAAGAGACCCAGTACTTC.

The CDR3 DNA follows: TGTGCCAGCAGCAAGAGGGGGCGGGGTACCTCGAACACCGGGGAGCTGTTTTTT. Its translation is CASSKRGRGTSNTGELFF. This chain joins TRBV4-2 and TRBJ2-2; a weak D match, TRBD1 (7 bases). With 5 bases removed from V and 0 bases from J, the gap between germline ends came to 19 bases. CDR1 LGHNA and CDR2 YNFKEQ come from the germline V gene. This CDR3 is built from 18 residues.

The chain joins TRBV7-2 to TRBJ2-3, with D maybe TRBD2 (5 bases). This CDR3 has 13 amino acids. V lost 2 bases, J lost 5 bases, and 8 bases lay in between. Germline assignment: CDR1 SGHTA and CDR2 FQGNSA. The DNA of the CDR3 is TGTGCCAGCAGCTTATCCGCGGGAGATACGCAGTATTTT. It is translated as CASSLSAGDTQYF.

The count of this clone is one. The chain couples TRBV14 to TRBJ2-3; D gene ambiguous. This CDR3 has 18 amino acids. Germline values: CDR1 SGHDN, CDR2 FVKESK. Deletions cut 0 bases from V and 6 bases from J, with 22 bases between. The CDR3, as DNA: TGTGCCAGCAGCCAAGATCATTGGGCAGCTCAACTGTGGGATACGCAGTATTTT. Protein product: CASSQDHWAAQLWDTQYF.

This chain links TRBV5-1 with TRBJ2-1; the match to TRBD2 covers 12 bases. The germline CDR1 and CDR2 sequences are SGHRS and YFSETQ. CDR3 length: 16 residues. After removal of 0 bases from V and 8 bases from J, the junction contained 6 bases not matched to a gene. This chain's CDR3 is CASSLDRTSGIDEQFF. As DNA, the CDR3 is TGCGCCAGCAGCTTGGATCGGACTAGCGGGATCGATGAGCAGTTCTTC.

This clone was counted a single time. Other nucleotide sequences from this sample produce the same CDR3. The rearrangement joins TRBV9 to TRBJ1-2; perhaps TRBD1 as D (6 bases). V shed 4 bases and J shed 2 bases, with 9 bases lying between them. The CDR3 length is 13 residues. Per the germline V gene, CDR1 is SGDLS and CDR2 is YYNGEE. This chain's CDR3 is CASSPDRNYGYTF. The CDR3 DNA reads as TGTGCCAGCAGCCCTGACAGGAACTATGGCTACACCTTC.

V is TRBV10-1 and J is TRBJ2-5, with TRBD2 matching over 10 bases. Germline assignment: CDR1 WNHNN and CDR2 SYGVQD (reference sequence). Losses at the gene ends were 3 bases for V and 3 bases for J; bases not matched to a gene: 1. This CDR3 has 14 amino acids. In nucleotides, the CDR3 is TGCGCCAGCAGTGAAGGACTAGCGGAAGAGACCCAGTACTTC. This translates into CASSEGLAEETQYF.

The CDR3 DNA sequence: TGTGCCAGCAGCCCGTCGGGGGGATCGGGTGGAAACACCATATATTTT. This translates into CASSPSGGSGGNTIYF. The J gene is TRBJ1-3, the V gene TRBV7-2; tentative D call: TRBD1 (5 bases). From germline, CDR1 is SGHTA and CDR2 FQGNSA. This CDR3 has 16 amino acids. V was trimmed by 5 bases and J by 3 bases, leaving 17 bases between them.

The V and J genes are TRBV28 and TRBJ2-7; TRBD2 matches 9 bases. There are 15 residues in the CDR3. Looked up from germline, CDR1 is MDHEN and CDR2 is SYDVKM. V shed 3 bases and J 2 bases; nucleotides not matched to a gene: 5. The CDR3 sequence is CASSFSSGTTYEQYF. CDR3 nucleotide sequence: TGTGCCAGCAGTTTTTCTAGCGGGACTACCTACGAGCAGTACTTC.

About this clone itself: Other DNA sequences in the sample encode the same CDR3. The chain uses TRBV28 and TRBJ1-2; D remains ambiguous. CDR1 and CDR2 (germline): MDHEN, SYDVKM. This CDR3 is built from 13 residues. Trimming removed 6 bases at V and 0 bases at J, with 8 bases between. The CDR3 DNA sequence: TGTGCCAGCAGCTTCAGAGCTAACTATGGCTACACCTTC. The encoded protein is CASSFRANYGYTF.

The CDR3: CASSYVQGVSNTEAFF. The CDR3 DNA sequence: TGTGCCAGCAGTTACGTGCAGGGGGTGTCGAACACTGAAGCTTTCTTT. The chain is built from TRBV6-5 and TRBJ1-1; 7 bases align to TRBD1. Germline V gene data show CDR1 as MNHEY and CDR2 as SVGAGI. The junction had 7 bases not matched to a gene; V was cut back by 2 bases and J by 1 base. The CDR3 runs 16 residues.

This sequence joins TRBV10-3 and TRBJ2-1, with 9 nucleotides matching TRBD1. The CDR3 has 14 amino acids. Germline-derived CDR1 and CDR2 are ENHRY and SYGVKD. V dropped 5 bases and J dropped 10; count of bases not matched to a gene: 9. This CDR3 is CAISSGQGRYEQFF. CDR3 nucleotide sequence: TGTGCCATCAGTTCGGGACAGGGTCGGTACGAGCAGTTCTTC.

This clone was observed once. The chain links TRBV11-2 to TRBJ2-3; 7 bases align to TRBD2. The CDR3 covers 16 residues. Germline V gene sequence: CDR1 SGHAT, CDR2 FQNNGV. V shed 2 bases and J 2 bases; nucleotides not matched to a gene: 7. In DNA, the CDR3 is TGTGCCAGCAGCTTACGCTGGCTAGCGGACACAGATACGCAGTATTTT. Protein product: CASSLRWLADTDTQYF.